What follows are 15 T cell receptor beta chains derived from one specimen sequenced in a study of blood T cell repertoires in COVID-19. Clones were sequenced by immunoSEQ multiplex PCR, and TCRdb holds only the in-frame ones, with some missing. In the table there are fewer than 300,000 clones, 80% to 85% of which are singletons. The sequencing sample was made of peripheral blood. The receptors stem from a person aged 70 to 80 with COVID-19, enrolled during active disease.

This sequence joins TRBV6-5 and TRBJ2-2; a possible D gene is TRBD2 (5 bases). The V gene's germline CDR1 is MNHEY and CDR2 SVGAGI. V was trimmed by 5 bases and J by 4 bases, leaving 14 bases between them. This CDR3 has 15 residues. CDR3 nucleotide sequence: TGTGCCAGCAGTCAAATAGCGATCGGCACCGGGGAGCTGTTTTTT. It specifies CASSQIAIGTGELFF.

The chain uses TRBV18 and TRBJ1-1; no firm D call. CDR3 length equals 13 residues. Germline V gene sequence: CDR1 KGHSH, CDR2 LQKENI. The germline V and J ends were trimmed by 4 bases and 6 bases, with 12 bases remaining between them. This chain's CDR3 is CASSLQHGAEAFF. The DNA of the CDR3 is TGTGCCAGCTCACTCCAACACGGGGCTGAAGCTTTCTTT.

The chain combines TRBV13 with TRBJ1-2; 8 bases map to TRBD1. The CDR3 is 13 residues long. Germline V gene data show CDR1 as PRHDT and CDR2 as FYEKMQ (reference sequence). Germline trimming cut 5 bases from V and 10 bases from J; bases unmatched to any gene: 9. CDR3 bases: TGTGCCAGCAGCGGCAGGGACAGGCGCTCCTACACCTTC. Its protein is CASSGRDRRSYTF.

The V call is TRBV19, the J call TRBJ2-7, with a possible D match to TRBD1 (6 bases). Germline assignment: CDR1 LNHDA and CDR2 SQIVND (reference sequence). The CDR3 length is 14 residues. The ends were cut back, 2 bases at V and 2 bases at J, with 10 bases in the middle. This chain's CDR3 is CASSITGTTYEQYF. The CDR3 DNA reads as TGTGCCAGTAGTATAACAGGGACAACCTACGAGCAGTACTTC.

This rearrangement joins TRBV6-5 to TRBJ1-3, with D possibly being TRBD1 (5 bases). Trimming stripped 0 bases from V and 4 bases from J, with 13 bases between. The CDR3 consists of 16 residues. The germline CDR1 and CDR2 sequences are MNHEY and SVGAGI. In DNA form, the CDR3 reads TGTGCCAGCAGTTACTCTAGGGGCTCGTTGGGAAACACCATATATTTT. Protein sequence: CASSYSRGSLGNTIYF.

The chain recombines TRBV28 with TRBJ1-5; TRBD1 matches 12 bases. The junction had 19 bases not matched to a gene; V was cut back by 6 bases and J by 7 bases. The length of the CDR3 is 19 residues. CDR1 is MDHEN, CDR2 SYDVKM, per germline. The CDR3 here is CASSPNRDRGLWRKQPQHF. In nucleotides, the CDR3 is TGTGCCAGCAGCCCCAACCGGGACAGGGGGCTTTGGCGAAAGCAGCCCCAGCATTTT.

The chain uses TRBV7-2 and TRBJ2-5; possibly TRBD1 for D (6 bases). V dropped 3 bases and J dropped 2 bases, with 10 bases sitting between them. CDR1 SGHTA and CDR2 FQGNSA come from the germline V gene. The CDR3 is 14 amino acids. The CDR3 reads CASSLGQGQETQYF. For the CDR3, the DNA is TGTGCCAGCAGCTTGGGGCAGGGGCAAGAGACCCAGTACTTC.

The chain couples TRBV24-1 to TRBJ2-1, with 9 bases that match TRBD1. Germline CDR1 and CDR2: KGHDR and SFDVKD. The junction had 5 bases not matched to a gene; V was cut back by 2 bases and J by 7 bases. This CDR3 comprises 15 residues. CDR3 DNA sequence: TGTGCCACCAGTGATTCCGGGACAGGGAGGAATGAGCAGTTCTTC. Its translation: CATSDSGTGRNEQFF.

V is TRBV28 and J is TRBJ1-1, with TRBD1 identical over 7 bases. V shed 5 bases and J 5 bases; nucleotides not matched to a gene: 2. Germline V gene sequence: CDR1 MDHEN, CDR2 SYDVKM. The CDR3 has 12 residues. The CDR3 loop reads CASSEQGTEAFF. The DNA of the CDR3 is TGTGCCAGCAGTGAACAGGGGACTGAAGCTTTCTTT.

V is TRBV4-3 and J is TRBJ1-5; TRBD1 agrees at 10 bases. Trimming removed 4 bases from V and 5 bases from J; junction bases left unmatched: 2. The germline V gene encodes CDR1 LGHNA and CDR2 YSLEER. The CDR3 totals 14 residues. The CDR3 reads CASSRGTGDQPQHF. The CDR3 coding sequence is TGCGCCAGCAGCCGCGGGACAGGGGATCAGCCCCAGCATTTT.

To note about this clone: The sample holds other DNA sequences that translate to the same CDR3. This chain links TRBV28 with TRBJ2-5, with TRBD1 matching over 12 bases. Germline values: CDR1 MDHEN, CDR2 SYDVKM. The CDR3 sequence is 16 residues long. Germline trimming cut 1 base from V and 5 bases from J; bases unmatched to any gene: 5. The CDR3, as DNA: TGTGCCAGCAGTTTATCCGGGACAGGGGGCCAGGAGACCCAGTACTTC. Translated: CASSLSGTGGQETQYF.

This clone was detected once. This chain joins TRBV21-1 and TRBJ2-6; the table gives TRBD2 as D, unverified against the DNA. TRBV21-1 is a pseudogene segment. The CDR3 extends over 17 amino acids. This CDR3 is CASSERAGYSGANVLTF. CDR3 bases: TGTGCCAGCAGCGAACGGGCGGGATACTCTGGGGCCAACGTCCTGACTTTC.

The rearrangement links TRBV25-1 to TRBJ2-1, with 9 bases identical to TRBD1. This CDR3 spans 14 amino acids. CDR1 MGHDK and CDR2 SYGVNS come from the germline V gene. V dropped 8 bases and J dropped 8; count of bases not matched to a gene: 10. The CDR3 loop is CASDRDRVIDEQFF. The CDR3 DNA reads as TGTGCCAGCGACCGGGACAGGGTGATCGATGAGCAGTTCTTC.

This clone was counted at least ten times. V gene TRBV6-6 combines with J gene TRBJ1-2, with a possible D match to TRBD1 (5 bases). The V end lost 8 bases, the J end lost 0 bases, and 10 bases lay between the germline ends. This CDR3 has 13 amino acids. CDR1 MNHNY and CDR2 SVGAGI come from the germline V gene (reference sequence). CDR3 sequence: CASRDFTNYGYTF. Here the CDR3 DNA reads TGTGCCAGCCGGGACTTCACTAACTATGGCTACACCTTC.

This clone has only one observation. J is TRBJ2-7 and V is TRBV19; tentative D call: TRBD2 (6 bases). From germline, CDR1 is LNHDA and CDR2 SQIVND (reference sequence). Trimming pared 3 bases from V and 3 bases from J, leaving 18 bases between. The CDR3 extends over 16 amino acids. CDR3 protein: CASSIKPSAGYYEQYF. In DNA, the CDR3 is TGTGCCAGTAGTATTAAACCGTCGGCGGGGTACTACGAGCAGTACTTC.